This TCR beta chain was identified during a study of blood T cell repertoires in COVID-19. Sequencing was performed with immunoSEQ multiplex PCR; in TCRdb, only in-frame clones are kept and a portion is missing. Among 100,000 to 150,000 clones listed, about 85% were seen once. With 1 base removed from V and 2 bases from J, the gap between germline ends came to 9 bases. CDR1 is SGHRS, CDR2 YFSETQ, per germline. The CDR3 covers 15 residues. Sequenced input: peripheral blood. The sequence was collected from a human donor in a cohort sampled during active COVID-19. The genes are TRBV5-1 and TRBJ2-2, with D uncertain. The CDR3 bases are TGCGCCAGCAGCTTGAGAAGTGGCAACACCGGGGAGCTGTTTTTT. It specifies CASSLRSGNTGELFF.